This TCR beta chain came from a study of cytomegalovirus exposure and HLA in healthy donors. General observations from the study: In a later analysis, specific HLA alleles were associated with some 16,000 TCR beta sequences at a 0.05 false discovery rate.

Primers included in the PCR were 60 Vbeta and 13 Jbeta primers. TCRdb keeps only in-frame clones here, not all; method: immunoSEQ multiplex PCR. Of about 130,000 clones listed, over 60% were seen once; the top ten hold around 3.1%. The germline gives CDR1 MNHNS, CDR2 SASEGT. V shed 5 bases and J shed 0 bases, with 14 bases lying between them. This CDR3 is built from 15 residues. About this clone: Antigen specificity is unknown.

The TCR comes from a man in his forties in good health and CMV-seronegative. The chain combines TRBV6-1 with TRBJ2-7; D is perhaps TRBD1 (6 bases). Sequencing input: PBMCs. The CDR3 DNA is TGTGCCAGCAGTTTGGCAGGGGTCTTCTCCTACGAGCAGTACTTC. Its translation is CASSLAGVFSYEQYF.